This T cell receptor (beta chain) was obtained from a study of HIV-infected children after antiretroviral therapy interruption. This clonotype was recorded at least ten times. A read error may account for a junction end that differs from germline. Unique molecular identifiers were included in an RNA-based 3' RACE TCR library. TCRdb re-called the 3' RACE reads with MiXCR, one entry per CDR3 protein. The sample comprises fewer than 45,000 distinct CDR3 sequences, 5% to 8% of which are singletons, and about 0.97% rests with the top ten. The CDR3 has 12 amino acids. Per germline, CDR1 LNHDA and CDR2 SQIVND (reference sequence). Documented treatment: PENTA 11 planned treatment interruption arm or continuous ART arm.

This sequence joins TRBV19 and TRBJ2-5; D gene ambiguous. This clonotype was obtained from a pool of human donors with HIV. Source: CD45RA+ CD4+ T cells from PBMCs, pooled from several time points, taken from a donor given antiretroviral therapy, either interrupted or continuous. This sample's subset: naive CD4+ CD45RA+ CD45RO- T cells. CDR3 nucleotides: TGTGCCAGCAGCCCCACTCAAGACACCCAGTACTTT. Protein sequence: CASSPTQDTQYF.